A single sample gave rise to the 20 T cell receptor beta chains below, sequenced in a study of cytomegalovirus exposure and HLA in healthy donors. Primers included in the PCR were 60 Vbeta and 13 Jbeta primers. Produced via immunoSEQ multiplex PCR; TCRdb's table is partial and in-frame only. The sample lists about 160,000 clones; over 60% were seen once. Sample: PBMCs. Source of these receptors: a woman aged 50 to 65 in good health and CMV-seropositive.

This clone was observed a handful of times. V usage is TRBV27 and J usage is TRBJ1-1; TRBD1 matches at 10 bases. This CDR3 is built from 18 residues. The V and J ends lost 1 base and 1 base, in that order; junction bases with no gene match: 9. The germline gives CDR1 MNHEY, CDR2 SMNVEV (reference sequence). As DNA, the CDR3 is TGTGCCAGCAGTTTATTTTCTAGTTGGACAGGGGGGAACACTGAAGCTTTCTTT. Translated, it gives CASSLFSSWTGGNTEAFF.

J is TRBJ2-3 and V is TRBV5-1, with a possible D match to TRBD2 (6 bases). With 4 bases removed from V and 3 bases from J, the gap between germline ends came to 18 bases. The length of the CDR3 is 16 residues. Germline V gene sequence: CDR1 SGHRS, CDR2 YFSETQ. In DNA, the CDR3 is TGCGCCAGCAGCGGGAAAGAGGGGACTTGGACAGATACGCAGTATTTT. Protein product: CASSGKEGTWTDTQYF.

The chain links TRBV7-9 to TRBJ1-2; D is unresolved. Trimming cost V 5 bases and J 0 bases, with 4 bases left between them. Germline-derived CDR1 and CDR2 are SEHNR and FQNEAQ (reference sequence). There are 12 residues in the CDR3. CDR3 in DNA: TGTGCCAGCAGCCCCACTAACTATGGCTACACCTTC. Protein product: CASSPTNYGYTF.

V gene TRBV2 combines with J gene TRBJ2-3, with 10 positions matching TRBD1. The J segment lost 3 bases and the V segment lost 4 bases, leaving 1 base of the junction unmatched. Per germline, CDR1 SNHLY and CDR2 FYNNEI. CDR3 length: 14 amino acids. The chain's CDR3 is CASSGQGATDTQYF. In nucleotides, the CDR3 is TGTGCCAGCAGTGGACAGGGGGCTACAGATACGCAGTATTTT.

The CDR3 nucleotides are TGTGCCAGCAGTTTATTGGCAGGCAACACTGAAGCTTTCTTT. This codes for CASSLLAGNTEAFF. The rearrangement links TRBV27 to TRBJ1-1; D is undetermined. This CDR3 is built from 14 residues. CDR1 and CDR2 (germline): MNHEY, SMNVEV (reference sequence). V was clipped by 1 base and J by 2 bases, with 8 bases between them.

The chain joins TRBV2 to TRBJ1-2, with a weak D call TRBD1 (5 bases). Germline CDR1 is SNHLY and CDR2 is FYNNEI. V was clipped by 3 bases and J by 8 bases, with 13 bases between them. There are 13 residues in the CDR3. The CDR3 here is CASSDRGGTGYTF. CDR3 DNA sequence: TGTGCCAGCAGTGATCGGGGAGGGACCGGCTACACCTTC.

The chain recombines TRBV5-6 with TRBJ1-5; unclear D gene. The CDR3 has 14 amino acids. With 6 bases removed from V and 0 bases from J, the gap between germline ends came to 10 bases. Germline loops: CDR1 SGHDT, CDR2 YYEEEE. The CDR3, as DNA: TGTGCCAGCAAGGAGGACTATAGCAATCAGCCCCAGCATTTT. This encodes CASKEDYSNQPQHF.

This clone came up a few times. The chain combines TRBV19 with TRBJ1-2; 9 nucleotides line up with TRBD1. The J segment lost 7 bases and the V segment lost 6 bases, leaving 6 bases of the junction unmatched. The germline CDR1 and CDR2 sequences are LNHDA and SQIVND (reference sequence). CDR3 length: 13 amino acids. The CDR3 protein is CASRGTGMIGYTF. DNA of the CDR3: TGTGCCAGTAGGGGGACAGGGATGATTGGCTACACCTTC.

This sequence joins TRBV11-2 and TRBJ1-1; D remains ambiguous. CDR1 and CDR2 (germline): SGHAT, FQNNGV. The length of the CDR3 is 14 residues. V was cut by 1 base and J by 1 base, with 7 bases left in between. CDR3 sequence reads: CASSLAWQNTEAFF. The CDR3 DNA reads as TGTGCCAGCAGCTTAGCCTGGCAGAACACTGAAGCTTTCTTT.

This clone has only one observation. Germline is not matched at one junction end, which may reflect a read error. The chain recombines TRBV5-6 with TRBJ2-3; 9 bases fit TRBD2. CDR1 SGHDT and CDR2 YYEEEE come from the germline V gene. This CDR3 region has 14 residues. As DNA, the CDR3 is TGTGCCAGCAGCTTCGGGACTAGCATAGATACGCAGTATTTT. Residues: CASSFGTSIDTQYF.

This chain connects TRBV27 to TRBJ2-5, with TRBD2 as a possible D gene (5 bases). The CDR3 extends over 12 amino acids. From germline, CDR1 is MNHEY and CDR2 SMNVEV (reference sequence). The V end lost 10 bases, the J end lost 5 bases, and 14 bases lay between the germline ends. The CDR3 is CATRRGMETQYF. In DNA, the CDR3 is TGTGCCACAAGACGGGGTATGGAGACCCAGTACTTC.

The rearrangement links TRBV9 to TRBJ1-4; 11 bases line up with TRBD1. The CDR3 loop spans 17 amino acids. Per germline, CDR1 SGDLS and CDR2 YYNGEE. J lost 4 bases, V lost 3 bases, and 8 bases had no gene match. The CDR3 sequence: CASSAQPGQGGNEKLFF. The CDR3 coding sequence is TGTGCCAGCAGCGCCCAACCGGGACAGGGGGGTAATGAAAAACTGTTTTTT.

The chain joins TRBV9 to TRBJ2-1; 9 bases match TRBD2. The V gene's germline CDR1 is SGDLS and CDR2 YYNGEE. This CDR3 is built from 13 residues. Losses at the gene ends were 3 bases for V and 10 bases for J; bases not matched to a gene: 5. The CDR3 sequence: CASSALAGVEQFF. DNA for the CDR3: TGTGCCAGCAGCGCCTTAGCGGGAGTCGAGCAGTTCTTC.

The chain employs TRBV4-2 and TRBJ1-6, with D possibly TRBD1 on 6 matching bases. V was trimmed by 1 base and J by 5 bases, leaving 12 bases between them. CDR3 length: 16 amino acids. Looked up from germline, CDR1 is LGHNA and CDR2 is YNFKEQ. The CDR3 protein is CASSQVSGQHNSPLHF. The CDR3 coding sequence is TGTGCCAGCAGCCAAGTCTCTGGACAGCATAATTCACCCCTCCACTTT.

The chain recombines TRBV4-1 with TRBJ2-3, with 11 bases lining up with TRBD2. The V segment lost 6 bases and the J segment 6 bases; nucleotides outside the gene matches: 8. This CDR3 is 15 amino acids long. Per the germline V gene, CDR1 is MGHRA and CDR2 is YSYEKL. CDR3 in amino acids: CASRDLAGGRDTQYF. The DNA of the CDR3 is TGCGCCAGCAGGGACCTAGCGGGGGGTCGGGATACGCAGTATTTT.

This chain links TRBV4-3 with TRBJ2-1; no clear D gene. Trimming left V 0 bases short and J 7 bases short, with 10 bases between. The CDR3 extends over 14 amino acids. CDR1 LGHNA and CDR2 YSLEER come from the germline V gene. Written as DNA, the CDR3 is TGCGCCAGCAGCCAAGAAGGTAGCTGGAATGAGCAGTTCTTC. It is translated as CASSQEGSWNEQFF.

This clone was counted a few times. The chain has TRBV19 and TRBJ2-2; weak D call: TRBD1 (5 bases). Germline loops: CDR1 LNHDA, CDR2 SQIVND (reference sequence). V was shortened by 1 base and J by 4 bases, with 7 bases between the two germline ends. There are 14 residues in the CDR3. The CDR3 spells CASSIARGTGELFF. CDR3 sequence (DNA): TGTGCCAGTAGTATAGCAAGGGGCACCGGGGAGCTGTTTTTT.

The gene calls are TRBV2 and TRBJ1-6; tentatively, D is TRBD1 (5 bases). Germline assignment: CDR1 SNHLY and CDR2 FYNNEI. Trimming took off 2 bases at V and 5 bases at J, with 19 bases between the two ends. The CDR3 is 18 residues long. CDR3 loop: CASSEQPTIQGNNSPLHF. In nucleotides, the CDR3 is TGTGCCAGCAGTGAACAGCCAACCATCCAGGGAAATAATTCACCCCTCCACTTT.

The CDR3 loop is CASSREGGYTF. The CDR3 DNA reads as TGTGCCAGCAGCCGGGAGGGAGGCTACACCTTC. This sequence joins TRBV5-4 and TRBJ1-2; no definite D call. Trimming took 4 bases from V and 8 from J, leaving 9 bases between them. Germline CDR1 and CDR2: SGHNT and YYREEE (reference sequence). The CDR3 has 11 amino acids.

The chain employs TRBV19 and TRBJ2-4; the match to TRBD1 covers 7 bases. Germline CDR1 LNHDA, CDR2 SQIVND (reference sequence). The CDR3 length is 16 residues. J gave up 0 bases and V 6 bases, and 8 bases lay outside the gene matches. The CDR3 is CASSPGQILAKNIQYF. The CDR3 DNA sequence: TGTGCCAGTAGCCCGGGACAGATTCTAGCCAAAAACATTCAGTACTTC.